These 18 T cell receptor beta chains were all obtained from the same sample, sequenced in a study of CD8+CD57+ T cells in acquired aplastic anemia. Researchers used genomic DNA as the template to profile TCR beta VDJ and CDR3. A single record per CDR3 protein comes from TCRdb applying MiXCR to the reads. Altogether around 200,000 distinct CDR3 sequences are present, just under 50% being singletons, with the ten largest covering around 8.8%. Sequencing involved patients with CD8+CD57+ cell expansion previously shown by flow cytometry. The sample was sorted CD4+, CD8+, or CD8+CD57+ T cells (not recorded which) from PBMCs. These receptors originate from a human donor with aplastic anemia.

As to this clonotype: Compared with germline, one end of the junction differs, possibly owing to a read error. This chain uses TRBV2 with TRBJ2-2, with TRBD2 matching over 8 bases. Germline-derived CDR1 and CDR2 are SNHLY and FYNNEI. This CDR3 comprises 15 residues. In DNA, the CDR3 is TGTGCCATCACGGCGGGAGGAGCGGAGCACGGGGAGCTGGTTTTT. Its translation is CAITAGGAEHGELVF.

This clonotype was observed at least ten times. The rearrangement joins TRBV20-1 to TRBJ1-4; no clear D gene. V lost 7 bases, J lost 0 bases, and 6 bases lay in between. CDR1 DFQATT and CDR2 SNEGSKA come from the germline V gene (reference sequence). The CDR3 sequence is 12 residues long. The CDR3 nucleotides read TGCAGTGGGGCTGCAACTAATGAAAAACTGTTTTTT. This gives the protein CSGAATNEKLFF.

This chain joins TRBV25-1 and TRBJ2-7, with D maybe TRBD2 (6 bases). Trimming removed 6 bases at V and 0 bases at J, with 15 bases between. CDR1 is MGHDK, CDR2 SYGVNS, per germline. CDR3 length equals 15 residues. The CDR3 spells CASRPWPGVSYEQYF. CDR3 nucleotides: TGTGCCAGCAGACCGTGGCCGGGGGTCTCCTACGAGCAGTACTTC.

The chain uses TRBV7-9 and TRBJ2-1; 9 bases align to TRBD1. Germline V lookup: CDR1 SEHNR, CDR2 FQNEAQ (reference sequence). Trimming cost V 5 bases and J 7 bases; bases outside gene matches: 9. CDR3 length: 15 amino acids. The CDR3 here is CASSMPGQGLNEQFF. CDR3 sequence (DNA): TGTGCCAGCAGCATGCCGGGACAGGGCTTAAATGAGCAGTTCTTC.

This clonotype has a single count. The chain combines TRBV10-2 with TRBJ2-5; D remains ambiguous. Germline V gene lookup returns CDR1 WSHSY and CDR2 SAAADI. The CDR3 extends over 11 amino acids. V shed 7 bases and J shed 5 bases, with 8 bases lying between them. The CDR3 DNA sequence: TGCGCCAGCAAAGGGTTGGAGACCCAGTACTTC. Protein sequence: CASKGLETQYF.

The CDR3 protein is CATSSGFNEQYF. The CDR3 nucleotides read TGTGCCACAAGTTCAGGGTTCAACGAGCAGTACTTC. The V and J genes are TRBV24-1 and TRBJ2-5, with D possibly matching TRBD1 (5 bases). The DNA end is a closer match to TRBJ2-7, so the J assignment may be wrong. The germline V gene has CDR1 KGHDR and CDR2 SFDVKD. This CDR3 is built from 12 residues.

CDR3 amino acids: CASKTGHNEKLFF. The CDR3 DNA follows: TGTGCCAGCAAGACGGGACATAATGAAAAACTGTTTTTT. The chain couples TRBV6-1 to TRBJ1-4; a weak D match, TRBD1 (6 bases). V lost 7 bases to trimming and J lost 4 bases, with 10 bases between them. The length of the CDR3 is 13 residues. Germline CDR1 MNHNS, CDR2 SASEGT.

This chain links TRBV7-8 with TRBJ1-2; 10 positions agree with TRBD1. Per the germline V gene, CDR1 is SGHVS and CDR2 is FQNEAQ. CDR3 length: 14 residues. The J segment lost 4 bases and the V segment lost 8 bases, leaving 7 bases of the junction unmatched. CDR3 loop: CASSTTGGLYGYTF. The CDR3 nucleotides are TGTGCCAGCTCAACGACAGGGGGCCTCTATGGCTACACCTTC.

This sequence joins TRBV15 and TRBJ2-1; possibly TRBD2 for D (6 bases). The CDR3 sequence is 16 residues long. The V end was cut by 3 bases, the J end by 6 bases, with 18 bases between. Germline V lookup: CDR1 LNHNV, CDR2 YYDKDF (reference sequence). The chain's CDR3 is CATSRGLAKGGNEQFF. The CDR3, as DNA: TGTGCCACCAGCAGGGGACTTGCCAAGGGAGGCAATGAGCAGTTCTTC.

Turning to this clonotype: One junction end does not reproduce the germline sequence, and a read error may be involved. The CDR3 reads CASSRRPGGGESCEQYF. CDR3 sequence (DNA): TGCGCCAGCAGCCGGAGACCCGGGGGGGGAGAGTCCTGCGAGCAGTACTTC. This sequence joins TRBV5-1 and TRBJ2-7, with 8 positions matching TRBD2. Germline V gives CDR1 SGHRS, CDR2 YFSETQ. This CDR3 is 17 amino acids long. The full variable domain, rest sourced from reference TRBV5-1 and TRBJ2-7, is KAGVTQTPRYLIKTRGQQVTLSCSPISGHRSVSWYQQTPGQGLQFLFEYFSETQRNKGNFPGRFSGRQFSNSRSEMNVSTLELGDSALYLCASSRRPGGGESCEQYFGPGTRLTVT.

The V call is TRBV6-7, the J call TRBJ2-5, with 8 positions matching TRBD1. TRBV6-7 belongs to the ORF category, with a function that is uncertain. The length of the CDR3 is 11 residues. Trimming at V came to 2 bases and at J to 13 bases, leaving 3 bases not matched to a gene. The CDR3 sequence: CASSYLGQGYF. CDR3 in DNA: TGTGCCAGCAGTTACCTAGGACAGGGGTACTTC.

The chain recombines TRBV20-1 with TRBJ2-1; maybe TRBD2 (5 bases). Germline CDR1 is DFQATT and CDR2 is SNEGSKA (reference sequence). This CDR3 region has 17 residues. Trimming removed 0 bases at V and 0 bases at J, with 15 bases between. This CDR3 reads CSARDLRLAHSYNEQFF. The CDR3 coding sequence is TGCAGTGCTAGAGATCTCAGGCTAGCCCACTCCTACAATGAGCAGTTCTTC.

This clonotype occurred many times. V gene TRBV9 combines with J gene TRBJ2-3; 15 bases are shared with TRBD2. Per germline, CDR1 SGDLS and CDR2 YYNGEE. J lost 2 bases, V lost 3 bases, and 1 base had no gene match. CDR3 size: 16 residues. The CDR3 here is CASSGTSGRATDTQYF. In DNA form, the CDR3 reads TGTGCCAGCAGCGGGACTAGCGGGAGGGCCACAGATACGCAGTATTTT.

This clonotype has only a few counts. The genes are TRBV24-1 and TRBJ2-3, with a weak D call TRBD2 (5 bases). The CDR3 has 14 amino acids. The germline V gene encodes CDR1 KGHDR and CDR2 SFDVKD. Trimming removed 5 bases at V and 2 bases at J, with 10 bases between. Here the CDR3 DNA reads TGTGCCACCAGTGGAGGGCATTCCACAGATACGCAGTATTTT. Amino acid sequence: CATSGGHSTDTQYF.

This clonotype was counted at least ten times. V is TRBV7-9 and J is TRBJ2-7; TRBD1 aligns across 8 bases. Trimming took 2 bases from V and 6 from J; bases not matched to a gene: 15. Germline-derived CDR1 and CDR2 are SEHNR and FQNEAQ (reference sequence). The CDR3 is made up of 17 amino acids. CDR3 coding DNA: TGTGCCAGCAGCTTAAGAGGAAGTCGGGGACAGGCCTTCGAGCAGTACTTC. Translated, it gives CASSLRGSRGQAFEQYF.

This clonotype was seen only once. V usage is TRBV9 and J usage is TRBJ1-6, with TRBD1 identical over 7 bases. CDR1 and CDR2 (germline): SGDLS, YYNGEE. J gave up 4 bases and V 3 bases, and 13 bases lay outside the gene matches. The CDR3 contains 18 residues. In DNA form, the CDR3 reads TGTGCCAGCAGCGACGCCCAAACTACGGGACAGTATAATTCACCCCTCCACTTT. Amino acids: CASSDAQTTGQYNSPLHF. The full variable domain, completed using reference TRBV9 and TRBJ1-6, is DSGVTQTPKHLITATGQRVTLRCSPRSGDLSVYWYQQSLDQGLQFLIQYYNGEERAKGNILERFSAQQFPDLHSELNLSSLELGDSALYFCASSDAQTTGQYNSPLHFGNGTRLTVT.

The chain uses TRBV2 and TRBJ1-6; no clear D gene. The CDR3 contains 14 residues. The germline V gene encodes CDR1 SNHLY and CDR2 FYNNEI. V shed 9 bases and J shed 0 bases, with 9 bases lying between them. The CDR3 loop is CASLYSSYNSPLHF. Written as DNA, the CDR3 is TGTGCCAGTTTGTATAGCTCCTATAATTCACCCCTCCACTTT.

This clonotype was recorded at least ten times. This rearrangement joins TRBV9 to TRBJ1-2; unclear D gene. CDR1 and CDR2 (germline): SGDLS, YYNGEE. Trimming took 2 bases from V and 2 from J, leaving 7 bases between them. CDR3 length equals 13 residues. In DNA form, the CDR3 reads TGTGCCAGCAGCGTCAACGCGAACTATGGCTACACCTTC. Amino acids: CASSVNANYGYTF.